Given below is one T cell receptor beta chain in context. Antigen unknown. Compared with germline, one end of the junction differs, possibly owing to a read error. The sample is drawn from a study of blood T cells in healthy people across ages. Study findings and constraints: TCR beta diversity tracked closely with naive T cell percentage.

A second 7 to 11 cycle PCR used barcoded and J-beta primers. TCRdb processed the 5' RACE reads anew with MiXCR; each CDR3 protein has one entry. In the table there are some 690,000 distinct CDR3 sequences, about 24% of which are singletons. The CDR3 is 14 amino acids. CDR1 is MNHEY and CDR2 is SVGAGI in the germline V gene. The sequence was obtained from a man in his sixties or seventies in good health. Sequencing was performed on blood. V is TRBV6-5 and J is TRBJ1-2; 7 nucleotides align to TRBD1. CDR3 protein: CASSRLEQGKGYTF. In nucleotides, the CDR3 is TGCGCCAGCAGCCGACTGGAACAGGGGAAGGGCTACACCTTC.